Below, 16 T cell receptor beta chains from the same sample are listed, as sequenced in a study of T cell repertoires in cytomegalovirus infection (dated by TCRdb to the late 2010s). These receptors' antigens are unknown. The sequencer listed for this sample is Illumina HiSeq 1500. TCRdb reran the public reads through fastp at Q25 and MiXCR, keeping productive beta chains. Each entry is one CDR3 protein sequence, shown with its most common DNA and genes. The sample table holds about 770,000 distinct CDR3 sequences, of which around 29% were seen once. The ten largest account for over 10% of the sample. According to the study, the label for this sample's treatment or condition signals: in vitro stimulation with specific CMV peptide epitopes to enrich CMV-specific T cells. The starting material was cultured CD8+ T cells from PBMCs, obtained from culture after CMV antigen stimulation. All receptors derive from a human donor in good health (CMV status not recorded). Some clones in this sample may be carry-over from other donors' samples.

This clonotype came up many times. The chain combines TRBV7-6 with TRBJ1-1; D perhaps matches TRBD1 (5 bases). The germline V and J ends were trimmed by 3 bases and 0 bases, with 11 bases remaining between them. The CDR3 has 15 amino acids. Germline assignment: CDR1 SGHVS and CDR2 FNYEAQ. The CDR3 spells CASSLRGSVNTEAFF. The CDR3 DNA reads TGTGCCAGCAGCTTGAGGGGTTCAGTGAACACTGAAGCTTTCTTT.

The chain carries TRBV6-5 and TRBJ2-7; D gene uncertain. Trimming took 6 bases from V and 0 from J, leaving 15 bases between them. The germline gives CDR1 MNHEY, CDR2 SVGAGI. The CDR3 is 15 residues long. The DNA of the CDR3 is TGTGCCAGCAGGCTAGGGCAGGCGAGCTCCTACGAGCAGTACTTC. Amino acids: CASRLGQASSYEQYF.

The rearrangement joins TRBV4-1 to TRBJ1-1; D gene uncertain. The CDR3 contains 17 residues. Between the trimmed V and J ends, which lost 0 bases and 7 bases, there was a span of 21 bases. Germline V gives CDR1 MGHRA, CDR2 YSYEKL. The CDR3 bases are TGCGCCAGCAGCCAAGATCAAATAGAGGAGACGCCATTTGAAGCTTTCTTT. Its translation is CASSQDQIEETPFEAFF.

The chain carries TRBV2 and TRBJ1-5; tentative D call: TRBD1 (6 bases). The CDR3 contains 13 residues. Germline values: CDR1 SNHLY, CDR2 FYNNEI. The V end lost 7 bases, the J end lost 6 bases, and 13 bases lay between the germline ends. CDR3 sequence: CASKVGAGQPQHF. The CDR3 DNA follows: TGTGCCAGCAAAGTGGGGGCTGGTCAGCCCCAGCATTTT.

This clonotype occurred many times. This chain links TRBV7-2 with TRBJ2-7; 7 positions match TRBD2. After removal of 1 base from V and 3 bases from J, the junction contained 6 bases not matched to a gene. CDR1 is SGHTA and CDR2 is FQGNSA in the germline V gene. This CDR3 contains 15 residues. Here the CDR3 DNA reads TGTGCCAGCAGCTTAGAGGCTAGCGGATACTACGAGCAGTACTTC. It codes for CASSLEASGYYEQYF.

This clonotype was observed a handful of times. The chain combines TRBV11-1 with TRBJ2-3, with D possibly being TRBD1 or TRBD2 (5 bases each). Trimming left V 1 base short and J 6 bases short, with 17 bases between. Germline V gene data show CDR1 as SGHAT and CDR2 as FQDESV (reference sequence). The CDR3 is 16 residues long. CDR3 residues: CASSLDSGTPTDTQYF. CDR3 DNA: TGTGCCAGCAGCTTAGATTCGGGGACCCCCACGGATACGCAGTATTTT.

The CDR3 loop is CASSTGWHGYTF. The CDR3 nucleotides are TGTGCCAGCAGCACAGGGTGGCATGGCTACACCTTC. The chain joins TRBV27 to TRBJ1-2, with D possibly matching TRBD1 (6 bases). Trimming removed 6 bases at V and 6 bases at J, with 11 bases between. Germline CDR1 is MNHEY and CDR2 is SMNVEV (reference sequence). CDR3 length equals 12 residues.

V gene TRBV19 combines with J gene TRBJ1-3, with D perhaps TRBD1 (6 bases). The V and J ends lost 4 bases and 8 bases respectively, with 18 bases between them. This CDR3 has 15 residues. Germline CDR1 reads LNHDA; CDR2 reads SQIVND (reference sequence). CDR3 DNA: TGTGCCAGTAGTAGGACTCTACAGGGATTGGACACCATATATTTT. Its translation is CASSRTLQGLDTIYF.

The table lists this clonotype with a count of one. The chain is built from TRBV6-1 and TRBJ1-5; D perhaps matches TRBD1 (5 bases). The CDR3 loop spans 15 amino acids. The ends were cut back, 1 base at V and 4 bases at J, with 11 bases in the middle. Germline V gene lookup returns CDR1 MNHNS and CDR2 SASEGT. CDR3 sequence reads: CASSEEWTTNQPQHF. The CDR3 DNA reads as TGTGCCAGCAGTGAAGAATGGACAACGAATCAGCCCCAGCATTTT.

This clonotype occurred a few times. V and J are TRBV6-2 or TRBV6-3 and TRBJ1-2; TRBD1 agrees at 8 bases. The CDR3 has 14 residues. Trimming removed 4 bases from V and 2 bases from J; junction bases left unmatched: 3. Germline CDR1 and CDR2: MNHEY and SVGEGT. As DNA, the CDR3 is TGTGCCAGCAGTTGGGACAGGAACAACTATGGCTACACCTTC. Its protein is CASSWDRNNYGYTF.

This chain joins TRBV4-1 and TRBJ1-5; 7 bases map to TRBD1. CDR1 is MGHRA and CDR2 is YSYEKL in the germline V gene. The CDR3 sequence is 15 residues long. V gave up 0 bases and J gave up 7 bases; unmatched junction bases: 6. CDR3 DNA: TGCGCCAGCAGCCAAGATACAGGGGATTTCCAGCCCCAGCATTTT. Protein sequence: CASSQDTGDFQPQHF.

This clonotype was detected many times. V is TRBV19 and J is TRBJ1-4; D not resolved. The CDR3 runs to 11 residues. Germline CDR1 is LNHDA and CDR2 is SQIVND (reference sequence). V was pared by 9 bases and J by 7 bases, with 9 bases between. The DNA for the CDR3 is TGTGCCAGCAGCGCAGGTGAAAAACTGTTTTTT. Residues: CASSAGEKLFF.

To note about this clonotype: A read error may explain this, as a much larger clone is one base away. The J gene is TRBJ1-5, the V gene TRBV6-6; 9 positions match TRBD1. This CDR3 spans 16 amino acids. After removal of 10 bases from V and 6 bases from J, the junction contained 16 bases not matched to a gene. From germline, CDR1 is MNHNY and CDR2 SVGAGI (reference sequence). DNA for the CDR3: TGTGCCAACAATCCCTTTGAGGGACAGGGACGTCAGCCCCAGCATTTT. Translating it yields CANNPFEGQGRQPQHF.

This rearrangement joins TRBV7-6 to TRBJ2-1; D not certain. CDR1 SGHVS and CDR2 FNYEAQ come from the germline V gene. Trimming stripped 3 bases from V and 8 bases from J, with 8 bases between. The CDR3 covers 12 residues. CDR3 in DNA: TGTGCCAGCAGCTTTACGGTCGATGAGCAGTTCTTC. This gives the protein CASSFTVDEQFF.

This clonotype was observed a handful of times. J is TRBJ2-2 and V is TRBV5-4; 15 nucleotides align to TRBD2. CDR1 SGHNT and CDR2 YYREEE come from the germline V gene (reference sequence). The CDR3 spans 17 residues. J lost 4 bases, V lost 3 bases, and 4 bases had no gene match. CDR3: CASSSGLAGGSTGELFF. CDR3 sequence (DNA): TGTGCCAGCAGCTCGGGACTAGCGGGGGGATCCACCGGGGAGCTGTTTTTT.

There are a few counts of this clonotype. The rearrangement uses TRBV19 and TRBJ2-1; perhaps TRBD2 as D (6 bases). The CDR3 totals 11 residues. Germline-derived CDR1 and CDR2 are LNHDA and SQIVND (reference sequence). Trimming removed 9 bases from V and 8 bases from J, with 11 bases in between. The CDR3 sequence: CASRLGYEQFF. In DNA, the CDR3 is TGTGCCAGCCGACTAGGTTATGAGCAGTTCTTC.